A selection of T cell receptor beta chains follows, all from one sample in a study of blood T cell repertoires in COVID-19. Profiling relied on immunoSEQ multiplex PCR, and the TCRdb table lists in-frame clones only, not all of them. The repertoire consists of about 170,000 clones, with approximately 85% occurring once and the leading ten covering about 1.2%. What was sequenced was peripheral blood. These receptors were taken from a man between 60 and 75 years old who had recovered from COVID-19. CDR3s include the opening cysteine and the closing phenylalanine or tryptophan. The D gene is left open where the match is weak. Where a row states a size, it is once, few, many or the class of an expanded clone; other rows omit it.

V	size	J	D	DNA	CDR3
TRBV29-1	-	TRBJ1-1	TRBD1	TGCAGCGCCGAGGGACAGATGAACACTGAAGCTTTCTTT	CSAEGQMNTEAFF
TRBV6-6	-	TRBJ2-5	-	TGTGCCAGCAGTTACTCAGCGGGTGAAGAGACCCAGTACTTC	CASSYSAGEETQYF
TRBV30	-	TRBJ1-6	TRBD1	TGTGCCTGGAGTGCCAGACAGGGGCTATATTCACCCCTCCACTTT	CAWSARQGLYSPLHF
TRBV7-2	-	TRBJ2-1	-	TGTGCCAGCAGCGTGAACCTCGGGGCGGGGCTTTACAATGAGCAGTTCTTC	CASSVNLGAGLYNEQFF
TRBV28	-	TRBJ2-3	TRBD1	TGTGCCAGCCGGACAGGGGGCAAGTATACGCAGTATTTT	CASRTGGKYTQYF
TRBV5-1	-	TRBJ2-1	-	TGCGCCAGCAGCGGAGGGGGCGTCGTTCAGGGTGAGCAGTTCTTC	CASSGGGVVQGEQFF
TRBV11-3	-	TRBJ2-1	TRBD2	TGTGCCAGCAGCCCTGGGCTAGCGGGGGGATCGGCGGGTGAGCAGTTCTTC	CASSPGLAGGSAGEQFF
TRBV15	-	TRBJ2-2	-	TGTGCCACCCGGGAGATGACAGGGTACACCGGGGAGCTGTTTTTT	CATREMTGYTGELFF
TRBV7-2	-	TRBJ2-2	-	TGTGCCAGCAGCCCCAATGGGGGAGGAGTCGGGGAGCTGTTTTTT	CASSPNGGGVGELFF
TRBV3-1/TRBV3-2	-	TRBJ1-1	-	TGTGCCAGCAGCCACATCAGGGTGTCGGCTGAAGCTTTCTTT	CASSHIRVSAEAFF
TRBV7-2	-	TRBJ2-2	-	TGTGCCCGGACGGAGGACACCGGGGAGCTGTTTTTT	CARTEDTGELFF
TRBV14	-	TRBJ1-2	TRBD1	TGTGCCAGCAGCCAAGGATTACAGGGGGCGGGTGGCTACACCTTC	CASSQGLQGAGGYTF
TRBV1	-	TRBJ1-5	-	TGCACCAGCAGCCAAGATCTTGGGGGGGCTTATCAGCCCCAGCATTTT	CTSSQDLGGAYQPQHF
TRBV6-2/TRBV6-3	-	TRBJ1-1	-	TGTGCCAGCAGTTACCCGACGGAAGGAGGGAACACTGAAGCTTTCTTT	CASSYPTEGGNTEAFF
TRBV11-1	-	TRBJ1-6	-	TGTGCCAGCAGCCCCGAACTCGTTTCACCCCTCCACTTT	CASSPELVSPLHF
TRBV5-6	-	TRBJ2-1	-	TGTGCCAGCAGCTTGTTCTCACTCGGGCAGGGCATATACAATGAGCAGTTCTTC	CASSLFSLGQGIYNEQFF
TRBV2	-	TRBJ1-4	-	TGTGCCAGCAGCGCAAAGGGGTTAACTAATGAAAAACTGTTTTTT	CASSAKGLTNEKLFF
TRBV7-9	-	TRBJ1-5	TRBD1	TGTGCCAGCAGCCCATGGGACAGGTTGGAACAGCCCCAGCATTTT	CASSPWDRLEQPQHF
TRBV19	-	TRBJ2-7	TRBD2	TGTGCCAGTAGTGCCCTCTCCGGGACTAGCGGGGGCCACTCCTACGAGCAGTACTTC	CASSALSGTSGGHSYEQYF
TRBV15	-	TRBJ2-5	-	TGTGCCACCAGCCCAGGGAGGAGGGAGACCCAGTACTTC	CATSPGRRETQYF
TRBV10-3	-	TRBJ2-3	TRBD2	TGTGCCATCAGTGCAGCGGGGGACACAGATACGCAGTATTTT	CAISAAGDTDTQYF
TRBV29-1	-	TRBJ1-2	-	TGCAGCGTTGTCGTGGAGGCGACGGCCTATGGCTACACCTTC	CSVVVEATAYGYTF
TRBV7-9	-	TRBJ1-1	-	TGTGCCAGCAGCTTTCATGACACTGAAGCTTTCTTT	CASSFHDTEAFF
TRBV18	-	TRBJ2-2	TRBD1	TGTGCCAGCTCACCAGTTTCGGGGGACAGGAGGAACACCGGGGAGCTGTTTTTT	CASSPVSGDRRNTGELFF
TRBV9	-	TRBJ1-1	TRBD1	TGTGCCAGCAGCTTGACAGGGGCGAACACTGAAGCTTTCTTT	CASSLTGANTEAFF
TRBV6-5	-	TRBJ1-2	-	TGTGCCAGCAGGGACAGCGCTAACTATGGCTACACCTTC	CASRDSANYGYTF
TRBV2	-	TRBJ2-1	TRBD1	TGTGCCAGCAGTGAGAATTTCCGAGGGGGCGGGAATGAGCAGTTCTTC	CASSENFRGGGNEQFF
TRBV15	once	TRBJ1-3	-	TGTGCCACCAGCTTCCAGTTCGGAAACACCATATATTTT	CATSFQFGNTIYF
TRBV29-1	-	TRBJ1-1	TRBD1	TGCAGCGTTAGGACAGGGGTGAACACTGAAGCTTTCTTT	CSVRTGVNTEAFF
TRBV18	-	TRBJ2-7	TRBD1	TGTGCCAGCTCACCAGAGGGACAGGGGAACGAGCAGTACTTC	CASSPEGQGNEQYF
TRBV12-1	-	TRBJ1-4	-	TGTGCCAGCAGCTTTGAACCGGGGGGTTTTTCTCTTCGCACTAATGAAAAACTGTTTTTT	CASSFEPGGFSLRTNEKLFF
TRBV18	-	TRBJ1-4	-	TGTGCCAGCTCATCAGACAGGTTCGGTAAACTGTTTTTT	CASSSDRFGKLFF
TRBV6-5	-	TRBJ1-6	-	TGTGCCAGCTTCCCCAGGACGGGAAATAATTCACCCCTCCACTTT	CASFPRTGNNSPLHF
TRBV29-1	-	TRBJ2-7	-	TGCAGCGTTGTAGGTGGGGAGGTAAGCGAGCAGTACTTC	CSVVGGEVSEQYF
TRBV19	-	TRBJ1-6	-	TGTGCCAGCACAACCCAGGGGACCTATAATTCACCCCTCCACTTT	CASTTQGTYNSPLHF